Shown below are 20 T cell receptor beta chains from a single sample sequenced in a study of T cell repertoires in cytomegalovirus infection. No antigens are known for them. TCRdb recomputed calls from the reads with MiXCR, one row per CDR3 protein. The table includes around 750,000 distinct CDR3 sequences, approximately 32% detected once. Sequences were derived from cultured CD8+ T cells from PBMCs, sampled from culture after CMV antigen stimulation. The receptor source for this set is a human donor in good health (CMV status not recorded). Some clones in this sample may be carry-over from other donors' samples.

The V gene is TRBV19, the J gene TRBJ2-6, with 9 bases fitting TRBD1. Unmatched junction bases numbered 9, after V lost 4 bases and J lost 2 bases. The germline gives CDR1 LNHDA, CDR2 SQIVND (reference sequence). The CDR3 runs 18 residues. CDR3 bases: TGTGCCAGTAGTAATCCGGGACAGGGTGGTACTGGGGCCAACGTCCTGACTTTC. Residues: CASSNPGQGGTGANVLTF.

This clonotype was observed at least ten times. CDR3 coding DNA: TGTGCCAGCAGCTCACACCTAGGACAACTCACAGATACGCAGTATTTT. Its protein is CASSSHLGQLTDTQYF. V and J are TRBV7-9 and TRBJ2-3; D might be TRBD1 (5 bases). The CDR3 consists of 16 residues. With 4 bases removed from V and 2 bases from J, the gap between germline ends came to 16 bases. The V gene's germline CDR1 is SEHNR and CDR2 FQNEAQ (reference sequence).

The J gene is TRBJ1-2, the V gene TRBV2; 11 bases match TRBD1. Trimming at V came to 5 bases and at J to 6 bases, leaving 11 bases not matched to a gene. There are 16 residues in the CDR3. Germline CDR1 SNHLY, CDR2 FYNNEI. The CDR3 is CASSTADRGQEDGYTF. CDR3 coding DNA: TGTGCCAGCAGTACCGCGGACAGGGGGCAGGAGGATGGCTACACCTTC.

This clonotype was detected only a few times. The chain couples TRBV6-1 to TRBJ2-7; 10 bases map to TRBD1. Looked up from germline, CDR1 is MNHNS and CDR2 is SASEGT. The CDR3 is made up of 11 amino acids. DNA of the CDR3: TGTGCAGGGGACAGGGGCTACGAGCAGTACTTC. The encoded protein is CAGDRGYEQYF.

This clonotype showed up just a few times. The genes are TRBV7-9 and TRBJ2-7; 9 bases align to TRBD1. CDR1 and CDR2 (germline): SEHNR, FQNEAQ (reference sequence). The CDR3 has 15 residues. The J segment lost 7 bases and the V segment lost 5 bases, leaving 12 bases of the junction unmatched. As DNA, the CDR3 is TGTGCCAGCAGCCCGATAGGACAGGGGTTGGGGGAGCAGTACTTC. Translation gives CASSPIGQGLGEQYF.

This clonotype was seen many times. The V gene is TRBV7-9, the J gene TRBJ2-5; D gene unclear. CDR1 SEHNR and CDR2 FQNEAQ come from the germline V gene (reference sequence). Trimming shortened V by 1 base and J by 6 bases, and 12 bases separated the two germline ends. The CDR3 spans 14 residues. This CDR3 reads CASSLDRDRKTQYF. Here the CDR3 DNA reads TGTGCCAGCAGCTTAGACCGTGATAGAAAGACCCAGTACTTC.

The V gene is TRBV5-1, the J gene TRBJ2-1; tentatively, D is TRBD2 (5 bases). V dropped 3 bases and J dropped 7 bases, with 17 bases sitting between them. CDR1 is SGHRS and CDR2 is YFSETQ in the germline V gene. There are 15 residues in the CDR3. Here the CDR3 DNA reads TGCGCCAGCAGCTACGGACCCCCCACGGGAAATGAGCAGTTCTTC. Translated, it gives CASSYGPPTGNEQFF.

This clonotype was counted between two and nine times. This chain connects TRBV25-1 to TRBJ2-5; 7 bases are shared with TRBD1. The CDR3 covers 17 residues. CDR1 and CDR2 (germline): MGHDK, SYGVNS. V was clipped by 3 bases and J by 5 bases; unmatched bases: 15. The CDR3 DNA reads TGTGCCAGCAGTGAGGCGGTAGGGGGCGATTTCGGGGAGACCCAGTACTTC. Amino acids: CASSEAVGGDFGETQYF.

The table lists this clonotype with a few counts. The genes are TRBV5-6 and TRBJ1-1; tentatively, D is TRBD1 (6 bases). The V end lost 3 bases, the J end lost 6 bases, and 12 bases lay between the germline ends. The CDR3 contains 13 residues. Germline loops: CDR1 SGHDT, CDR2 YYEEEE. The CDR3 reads CASSSTWTAEAFF. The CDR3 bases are TGTGCCAGCAGCTCGACTTGGACAGCTGAAGCTTTCTTT.

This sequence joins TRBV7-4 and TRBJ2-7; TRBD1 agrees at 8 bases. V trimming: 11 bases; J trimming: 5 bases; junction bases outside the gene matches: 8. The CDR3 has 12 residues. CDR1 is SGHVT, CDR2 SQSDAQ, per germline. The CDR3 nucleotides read TGTGCCCTGTGGACAGGGCCCCACGAGCAGTACTTC. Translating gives CALWTGPHEQYF.

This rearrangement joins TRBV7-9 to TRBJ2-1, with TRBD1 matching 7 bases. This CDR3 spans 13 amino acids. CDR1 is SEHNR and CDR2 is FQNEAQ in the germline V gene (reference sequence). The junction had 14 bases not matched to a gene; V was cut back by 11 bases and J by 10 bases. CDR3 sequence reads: CAALRWDREEQFF. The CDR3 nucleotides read TGTGCCGCTCTTCGTTGGGACAGAGAAGAGCAGTTCTTC.

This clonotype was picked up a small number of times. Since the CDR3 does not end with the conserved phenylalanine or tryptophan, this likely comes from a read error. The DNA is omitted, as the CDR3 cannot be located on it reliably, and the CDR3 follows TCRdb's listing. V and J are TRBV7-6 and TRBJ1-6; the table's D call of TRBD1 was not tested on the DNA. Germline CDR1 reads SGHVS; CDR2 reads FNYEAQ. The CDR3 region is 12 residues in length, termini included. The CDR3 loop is CASSHAQGLLPK.

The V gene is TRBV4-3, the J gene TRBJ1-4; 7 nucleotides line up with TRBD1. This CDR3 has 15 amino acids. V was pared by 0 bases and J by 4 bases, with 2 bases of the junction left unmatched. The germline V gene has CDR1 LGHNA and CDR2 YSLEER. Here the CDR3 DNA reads TGCGCCAGCAGCCAAGATACAGGGGATAATGAAAAACTGTTTTTT. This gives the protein CASSQDTGDNEKLFF.

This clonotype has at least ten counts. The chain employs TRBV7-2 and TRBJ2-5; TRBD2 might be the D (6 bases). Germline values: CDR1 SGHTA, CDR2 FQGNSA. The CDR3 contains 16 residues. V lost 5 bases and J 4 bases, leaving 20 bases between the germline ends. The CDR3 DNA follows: TGTGCCAGCAGCCCCCATATCGAACTAGCTGGAGAGACCCAGTACTTC. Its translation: CASSPHIELAGETQYF.

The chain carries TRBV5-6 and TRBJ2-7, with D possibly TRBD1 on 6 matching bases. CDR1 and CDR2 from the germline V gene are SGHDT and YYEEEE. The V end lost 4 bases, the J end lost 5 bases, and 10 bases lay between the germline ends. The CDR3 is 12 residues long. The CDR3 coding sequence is TGTGCCAGCAGCGTGGGGGCGGACGAGCAGTACTTC. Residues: CASSVGADEQYF.

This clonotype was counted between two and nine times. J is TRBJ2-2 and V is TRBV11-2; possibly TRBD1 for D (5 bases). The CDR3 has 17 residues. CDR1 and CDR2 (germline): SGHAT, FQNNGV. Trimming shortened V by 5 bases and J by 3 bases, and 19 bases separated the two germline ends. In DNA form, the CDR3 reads TGTGCCAGCAGCCCTTACGTAGGGGTATCTGACACCGGGGAGCTGTTTTTT. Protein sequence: CASSPYVGVSDTGELFF.

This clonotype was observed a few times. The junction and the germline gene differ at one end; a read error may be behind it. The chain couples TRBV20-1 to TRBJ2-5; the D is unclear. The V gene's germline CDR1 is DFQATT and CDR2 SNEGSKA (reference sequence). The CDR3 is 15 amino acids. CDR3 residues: CSARDWAIPREAQYF. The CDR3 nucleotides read TGCAGTGCTAGAGATTGGGCAATACCAAGAGAGGCCCAGTACTTC.

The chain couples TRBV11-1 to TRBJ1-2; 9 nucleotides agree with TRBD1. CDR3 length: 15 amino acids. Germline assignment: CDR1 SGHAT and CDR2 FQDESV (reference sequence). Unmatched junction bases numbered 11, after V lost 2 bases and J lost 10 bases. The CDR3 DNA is TGTGCCAGCAGCTTACCAAGGACAGGGGACAATGACTACACCTTC. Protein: CASSLPRTGDNDYTF.

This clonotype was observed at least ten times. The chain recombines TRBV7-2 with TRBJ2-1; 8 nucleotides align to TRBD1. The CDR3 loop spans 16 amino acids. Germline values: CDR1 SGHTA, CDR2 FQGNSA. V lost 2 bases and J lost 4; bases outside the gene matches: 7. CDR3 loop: CASSLRDRRPYNEQFF. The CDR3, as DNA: TGTGCCAGCAGCTTACGGGACAGGCGCCCTTACAATGAGCAGTTCTTC.

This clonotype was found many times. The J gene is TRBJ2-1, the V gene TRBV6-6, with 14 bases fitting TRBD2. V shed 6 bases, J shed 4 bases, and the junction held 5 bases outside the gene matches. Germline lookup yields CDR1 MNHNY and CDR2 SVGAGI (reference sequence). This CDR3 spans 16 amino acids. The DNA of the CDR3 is TGTGCCAGCAGATTGACTAGCGGGGGGGGTTACAATGAGCAGTTCTTC. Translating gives CASRLTSGGGYNEQFF.